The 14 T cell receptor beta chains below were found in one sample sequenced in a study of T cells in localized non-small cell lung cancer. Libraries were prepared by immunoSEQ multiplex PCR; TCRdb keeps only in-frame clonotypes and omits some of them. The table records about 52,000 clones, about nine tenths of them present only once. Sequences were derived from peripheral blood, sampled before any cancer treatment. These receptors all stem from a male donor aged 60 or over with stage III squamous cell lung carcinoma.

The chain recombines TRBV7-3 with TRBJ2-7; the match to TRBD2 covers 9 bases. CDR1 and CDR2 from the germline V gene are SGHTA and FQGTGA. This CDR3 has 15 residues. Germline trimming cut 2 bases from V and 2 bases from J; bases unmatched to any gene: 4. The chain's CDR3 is CASSLGAGGPYEQYF. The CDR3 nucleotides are TGTGCCAGCAGCTTAGGAGCGGGGGGACCCTACGAGCAGTACTTC.

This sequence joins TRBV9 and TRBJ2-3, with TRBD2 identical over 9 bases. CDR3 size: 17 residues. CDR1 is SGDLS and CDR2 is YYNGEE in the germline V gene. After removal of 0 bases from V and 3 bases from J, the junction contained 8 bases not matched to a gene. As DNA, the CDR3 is TGTGCCAGCAGCGTAGATCCAGCGGGGGGTCTTACAGATACGCAGTATTTT. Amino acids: CASSVDPAGGLTDTQYF.

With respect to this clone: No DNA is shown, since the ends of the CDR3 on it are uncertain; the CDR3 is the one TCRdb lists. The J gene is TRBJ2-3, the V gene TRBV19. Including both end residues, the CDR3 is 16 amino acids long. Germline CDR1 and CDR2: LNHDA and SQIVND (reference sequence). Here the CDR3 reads CASSISSGHPGDTQYF.

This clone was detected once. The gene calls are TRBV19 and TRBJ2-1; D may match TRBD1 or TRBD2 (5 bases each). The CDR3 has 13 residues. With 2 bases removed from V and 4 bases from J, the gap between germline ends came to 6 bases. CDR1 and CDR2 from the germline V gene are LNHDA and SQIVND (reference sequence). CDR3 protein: CASSIWGYNEQFF. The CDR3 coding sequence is TGTGCCAGTAGTATATGGGGGTACAATGAGCAGTTCTTC.

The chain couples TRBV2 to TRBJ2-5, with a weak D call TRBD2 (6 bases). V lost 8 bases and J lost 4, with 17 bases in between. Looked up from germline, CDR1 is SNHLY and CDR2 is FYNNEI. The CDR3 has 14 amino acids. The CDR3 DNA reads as TGTGCCAGCTTGGGTGCGGGGATCTCAGAGACCCAGTACTTC. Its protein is CASLGAGISETQYF. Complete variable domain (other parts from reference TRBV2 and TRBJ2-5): EPEVTQTPSHQVTQMGQEVILRCVPISNHLYFYWYRQILGQKVEFLVSFYNNEISEKSEIFDDQFSVERPDGSNFTLKIRSTKLEDSAMYFCASLGAGISETQYFGPGTRLLVL.

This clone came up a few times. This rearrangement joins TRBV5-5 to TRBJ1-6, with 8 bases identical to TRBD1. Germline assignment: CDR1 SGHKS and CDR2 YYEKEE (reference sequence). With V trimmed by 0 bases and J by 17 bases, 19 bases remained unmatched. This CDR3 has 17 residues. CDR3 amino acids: CASSLGTGRTGRFAVHF. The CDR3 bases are TGTGCCAGCAGCTTGGGAACGGGCCGGACAGGGAGATTTGCTGTCCACTTT.

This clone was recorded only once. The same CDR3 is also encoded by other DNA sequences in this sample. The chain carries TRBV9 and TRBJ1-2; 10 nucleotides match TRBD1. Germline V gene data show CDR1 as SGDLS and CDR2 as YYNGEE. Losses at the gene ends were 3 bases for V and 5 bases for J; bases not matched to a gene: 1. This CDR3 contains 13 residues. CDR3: CASSGQGAYGYTF. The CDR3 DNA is TGTGCCAGCAGCGGACAGGGGGCGTATGGCTACACCTTC.

Written as DNA, the CDR3 is TGCGCCAGCAGCTTGATGGCAGGGATCGATGAGCAGTTCTTC. Its protein product is CASSLMAGIDEQFF. The J gene is TRBJ2-1, the V gene TRBV5-1, with D possibly matching TRBD1 (5 bases). The CDR3 contains 14 residues. V was pared by 1 base and J by 8 bases, with 13 bases between. Germline loops: CDR1 SGHRS, CDR2 YFSETQ.

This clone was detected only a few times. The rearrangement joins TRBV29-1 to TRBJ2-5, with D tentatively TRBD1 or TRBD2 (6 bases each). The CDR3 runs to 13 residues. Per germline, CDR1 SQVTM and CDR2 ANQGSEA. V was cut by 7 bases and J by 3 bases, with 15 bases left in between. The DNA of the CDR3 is TGCAGCGGACACGGAGGGGGGAAAGAGACCCAGTACTTC. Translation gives CSGHGGGKETQYF.

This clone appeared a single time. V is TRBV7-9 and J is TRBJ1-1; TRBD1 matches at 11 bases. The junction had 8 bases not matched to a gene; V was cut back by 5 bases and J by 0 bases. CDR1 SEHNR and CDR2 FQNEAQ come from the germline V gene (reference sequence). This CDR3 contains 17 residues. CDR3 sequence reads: CASSPRTGGSMNTEAFF. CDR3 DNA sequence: TGTGCCAGCAGCCCGAGGACAGGGGGCTCCATGAACACTGAAGCTTTCTTT.

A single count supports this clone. CDR3 in DNA: TGTGCCACCGGGACGGACTATGGCTACACCTTC. Translated: CATGTDYGYTF. The genes are TRBV6-5 and TRBJ1-2, with D maybe TRBD1 (5 bases). The CDR3 consists of 11 residues. CDR1 is MNHEY and CDR2 is SVGAGI in the germline V gene. V lost 10 bases to trimming and J lost 3 bases, with 9 bases between them.

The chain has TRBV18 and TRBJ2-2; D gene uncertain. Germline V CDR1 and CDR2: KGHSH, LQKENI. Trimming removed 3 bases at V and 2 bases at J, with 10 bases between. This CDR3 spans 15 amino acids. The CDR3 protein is CASSPTMINTGELFF. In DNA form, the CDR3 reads TGTGCCAGCTCACCCACGATGATTAACACCGGGGAGCTGTTTTTT. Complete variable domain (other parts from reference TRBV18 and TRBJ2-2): NAGVMQNPRHLVRRRGQEARLRCSPMKGHSHVYWYRQLPEEGLKFMVYLQKENIIDESGMPKERFSAEFPKEGPSILRIQQVVRGDSAAYFCASSPTMINTGELFFGEGSRLTVL.

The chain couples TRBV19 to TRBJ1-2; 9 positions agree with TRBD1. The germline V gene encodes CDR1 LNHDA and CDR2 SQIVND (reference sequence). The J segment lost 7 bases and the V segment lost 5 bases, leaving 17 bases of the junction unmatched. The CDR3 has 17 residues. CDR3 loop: CASSAGTGTPTEGGYTF. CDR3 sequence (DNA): TGTGCCAGTAGTGCCGGGACAGGGACCCCAACTGAGGGTGGCTACACCTTC.

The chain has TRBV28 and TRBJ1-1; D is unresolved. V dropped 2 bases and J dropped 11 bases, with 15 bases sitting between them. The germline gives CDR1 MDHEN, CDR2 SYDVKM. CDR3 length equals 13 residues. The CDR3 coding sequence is TGTGCCAGCAGTTTAGGGCGCTCGGTTGAGGCTTTCTTT. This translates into CASSLGRSVEAFF. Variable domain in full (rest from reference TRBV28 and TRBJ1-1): DVKVTQSSRYLVKRTGEKVFLECVQDMDHENMFWYRQDPGLGLRLIYFSYDVKMKEKGDIPEGYSVSREKKERFSLILESASTNQTSMYLCASSLGRSVEAFFGQGTRLTVV.